The 29 T cell receptor beta chains in this list originate from one sample, sequenced in a study of blood T cells in healthy people across ages. For the second PCR, which ran for 7 to 11 cycles, a sample-barcoded 5' primer and a J-beta primer mix were used. MiXCR was run by TCRdb on the 5' RACE reads, yielding one entry per CDR3 protein. This table has some 1.7 million distinct CDR3 sequences, 28% appearing once. The material sequenced was blood. The receptors were sampled from a woman under 40 in good health.

The table lists this clonotype with a few counts. The chain carries TRBV5-1 and TRBJ1-2; possibly TRBD1 for D (5 bases). The CDR3 has 16 residues. Trimming cost V 1 base and J 2 bases, with 15 bases left between them. Germline values: CDR1 SGHRS, CDR2 YFSETQ. CDR3 DNA sequence: TGCGCCAGCAGCTTGAGACGCGACAGTACGAACTATGGCTACACCTTC. It specifies CASSLRRDSTNYGYTF.

This rearrangement joins TRBV28 to TRBJ1-2; D not resolved. Trimming cost V 2 bases and J 7 bases, with 17 bases left between them. CDR1 is MDHEN and CDR2 is SYDVKM in the germline V gene. The CDR3 contains 15 residues. The CDR3 region has the DNA TGTGCCAGCAGTTTAGAGGCTGGAGGAAAAGGTGGCTACACCTTC. This gives the protein CASSLEAGGKGGYTF.

V gene TRBV20-1 combines with J gene TRBJ1-6, with 7 bases identical to TRBD1. The CDR3 covers 14 residues. The J segment lost 5 bases and the V segment lost 6 bases, leaving 7 bases of the junction unmatched. Germline V lookup: CDR1 DFQATT, CDR2 SNEGSKA (reference sequence). CDR3: CSAEGGGHNSPLHF. The CDR3 DNA sequence: TGCAGTGCCGAAGGAGGGGGCCATAATTCACCCCTCCACTTT.

In its sample, this clonotype was seen a few times. CDR3 DNA sequence: TGTGCCAGCAGCCCTTGGGGAAGCGGACAAGAGACCCAGTACTTC. Translated, it gives CASSPWGSGQETQYF. V is TRBV9 and J is TRBJ2-5; D is possibly TRBD2 (5 bases). The V and J ends lost 4 bases and 2 bases respectively, with 15 bases between them. The CDR3 length is 15 residues. The germline V gene has CDR1 SGDLS and CDR2 YYNGEE.

The rearrangement joins TRBV10-2 to TRBJ2-7; 7 positions match TRBD1. Germline V lookup: CDR1 WSHSY, CDR2 SAAADI. Trimming cost V 6 bases and J 5 bases; bases outside gene matches: 7. The CDR3 contains 13 residues. The CDR3 loop is CASSTEGAHEQYF. DNA for the CDR3: TGCGCCAGCAGCACAGAGGGGGCCCACGAGCAGTACTTC.

This clonotype was seen at least ten times. This sequence joins TRBV29-1 and TRBJ1-1; D ambiguous. V shed 4 bases and J shed 4 bases, with 7 bases lying between them. Per the germline V gene, CDR1 is SQVTM and CDR2 is ANQGSEA. This CDR3 has 11 residues. CDR3 residues: CSVVGITEAFF. DNA of the CDR3: TGCAGCGTTGTGGGGATCACTGAAGCTTTCTTT.

This clonotype was seen more than once but under ten times. This clone may be a read error of a much larger clone one base away. V gene TRBV4-3 combines with J gene TRBJ2-7, with TRBD1 identical over 10 bases. Looked up from germline, CDR1 is LGHNA and CDR2 is YSLEER. The CDR3 is 14 amino acids. The CDR3 is CASNQGQGAYEQYF. The CDR3 DNA sequence: TGCGCCAGCAACCAAGGACAGGGGGCCTACGAGCAGTACTTC.

Of note for this clonotype: A read error may explain this, as a much larger clone is one base away. V gene TRBV6-6 combines with J gene TRBJ2-2; either TRBD1 or TRBD2 may fit D (5 bases each). Per the germline V gene, CDR1 is MNHNY and CDR2 is SVGAGI (reference sequence). This CDR3 comprises 13 residues. The CDR3 here is CASSYPGTGERFF. The CDR3, as DNA: TGTGCCAGCAGTTATCCAGGGACCGGGGAGCGGTTTTTT.

As for this clonotype: An end of the junction differs from the germline gene, which may be a read error. The chain carries TRBV12-3 or TRBV12-4 and TRBJ2-3, with D possibly called TRBD1 or TRBD2 (5 bases each). The CDR3 spans 14 residues. CDR3 protein: CASSRPGSADTQYF. CDR3 DNA sequence: TGTGCCAGCAGCCGCCCAGGGAGCGCAGATACGCAATATTTT.

The genes are TRBV9 and TRBJ2-1, with D possibly TRBD1 on 6 matching bases. Germline CDR1 reads SGDLS; CDR2 reads YYNGEE. The CDR3 contains 15 residues. V was trimmed by 3 bases and J by 4 bases, leaving 14 bases between them. The CDR3 nucleotides are TGTGCCAGCAGCGCATCCGGACAGAGTTACAATGAGCAGTTCTTC. This sequence encodes CASSASGQSYNEQFF.

The chain recombines TRBV6-5 with TRBJ2-1; 8 bases align to TRBD1. Germline-derived CDR1 and CDR2 are MNHEY and SVGAGI. Trimming removed 1 base from V and 4 bases from J; junction bases left unmatched: 15. The CDR3 has 19 residues. The CDR3 spells CASSYLNGRTGSPYNEQFF. Written as DNA, the CDR3 is TGTGCCAGCAGTTACTTGAATGGGCGGACAGGGTCCCCTTACAATGAGCAGTTCTTC.

The table lists this clonotype with a few counts. This chain links TRBV12-5 with TRBJ1-1; D not certain. Deletions cut 2 bases from V and 0 bases from J, with 13 bases between. The CDR3 contains 16 residues. The germline V gene has CDR1 LGHNT and CDR2 FRNRAP. The CDR3 coding sequence is TGTGCTAGTGGTTTGTCCCCAGGCCAGATGAACACTGAAGCTTTCTTT. Translating gives CASGLSPGQMNTEAFF.

The sample holds many counts of this clonotype. J is TRBJ2-5 and V is TRBV10-2, with a weak D call TRBD2 (5 bases). V lost 5 bases and J lost 1, with 11 bases in between. CDR3 length: 14 residues. Germline lookup yields CDR1 WSHSY and CDR2 SAAADI. The DNA of the CDR3 is TGCGCCAGCAGTTTCGGGGAACCCCAAGAGACCCAGTACTTC. As protein: CASSFGEPQETQYF.

This clonotype came up a few times. The chain uses TRBV4-1 and TRBJ1-1, with TRBD1 as a possible D gene (5 bases). Trimming pared 3 bases from V and 4 bases from J, leaving 21 bases between. This CDR3 contains 17 residues. Germline V gene lookup returns CDR1 MGHRA and CDR2 YSYEKL. The CDR3 is CASSQPRARGAGTEAFF. CDR3 nucleotides: TGCGCCAGCAGCCAGCCGCGGGCACGAGGGGCGGGCACTGAAGCTTTCTTT.

V gene TRBV20-1 combines with J gene TRBJ1-1; D not certain. CDR1 is DFQATT, CDR2 SNEGSKA, per germline (reference sequence). Trimming shortened V by 5 bases and J by 1 base, and 11 bases separated the two germline ends. This CDR3 is built from 13 residues. The CDR3, as DNA: TGCAGTGCTCAAGCGGACGGGAACACTGAAGCTTTCTTT. As protein: CSAQADGNTEAFF.

This clonotype has only a few counts. The chain joins TRBV6-6 to TRBJ1-1; D is possibly TRBD1 (5 bases). This CDR3 spans 13 amino acids. The V gene's germline CDR1 is MNHNY and CDR2 SVGAGI (reference sequence). The germline V and J ends were trimmed by 6 bases and 4 bases, with 12 bases remaining between them. CDR3 in DNA: TGTGCCAGCAGGGAGGGGTGGTCCACTGAAGCTTTCTTT. This codes for CASREGWSTEAFF.

This chain joins TRBV6-2 or TRBV6-3 and TRBJ2-1; D possibly matches TRBD1 or TRBD2 (5 bases each). The germline CDR1 and CDR2 sequences are MNHEY and SVGEGT. The V end lost 7 bases, the J end lost 13 bases, and 20 bases lay between the germline ends. CDR3 length: 13 amino acids. DNA of the CDR3: TGTGCCAGCAAGGGGAGCGGTGCCACAGGACAGTTCTTC. It yields the protein CASKGSGATGQFF.

This chain links TRBV20-1 with TRBJ2-1; TRBD2 agrees at 10 bases. The CDR3 sequence is 16 residues long. From germline, CDR1 is DFQATT and CDR2 SNEGSKA (reference sequence). The junction had 12 bases not matched to a gene; V was cut back by 6 bases and J by 4 bases. This chain's CDR3 is CSAARSSGGAYNEQFF. In DNA, the CDR3 is TGCAGTGCCGCTAGGTCGAGCGGGGGGGCTTACAATGAGCAGTTCTTC.

This rearrangement joins TRBV29-1 to TRBJ2-5; the D gene is possibly TRBD1 (6 bases). Germline V lookup: CDR1 SQVTM, CDR2 ANQGSEA. With 4 bases removed from V and 5 bases from J, the gap between germline ends came to 20 bases. The CDR3 is 15 amino acids. The CDR3 spells CSVAFGWGPGETQYF. CDR3 coding DNA: TGCAGCGTTGCGTTCGGTTGGGGGCCCGGGGAGACCCAGTACTTC. Together with reference TRBV29-1 and TRBJ2-5, the CDR3 gives the full variable domain: SAVISQKPSRDICQRGTSLTIQCQVDSQVTMMFWYRQQPGQSLTLIATANQGSEATYESGFVIDKFPISRPNLTFSTLTVSNMSPEDSSIYLCSVAFGWGPGETQYFGPGTRLLVL.

This clonotype has a count of ten or more. J is TRBJ2-7 and V is TRBV10-3; 7 nucleotides line up with TRBD2. CDR3 length equals 14 residues. V shed 9 bases, J shed 6 bases, and the junction held 14 bases outside the gene matches. Germline V gene sequence: CDR1 ENHRY, CDR2 SYGVKD. The CDR3 nucleotides are TGTGCCATGGGGGGGACCCAAAGAGGGGCCGAGCAGTACTTC. Protein product: CAMGGTQRGAEQYF.

This rearrangement joins TRBV20-1 to TRBJ2-1; 8 bases are a match to TRBD2. V shed 4 bases and J 12 bases; nucleotides not matched to a gene: 20. There are 16 residues in the CDR3. Looked up from germline, CDR1 is DFQATT and CDR2 is SNEGSKA (reference sequence). This CDR3 is CSANRYGSGVRGVQFF. The CDR3 bases are TGCAGTGCTAATCGGTACGGTAGCGGGGTGCGTGGTGTGCAGTTCTTC.

The V gene is TRBV28, the J gene TRBJ1-2; D is undetermined. V lost 10 bases to trimming and J lost 5 bases, with 20 bases between them. Germline lookup yields CDR1 MDHEN and CDR2 SYDVKM. The CDR3 is 14 residues long. In DNA form, the CDR3 reads TGTGCCAACAGCCGCTACCGGGGAGGGTATGGCTACACCTTC. It translates to CANSRYRGGYGYTF.

This clonotype occurred many times. The V and J genes are TRBV7-2 and TRBJ2-1; D might be TRBD1 or TRBD2, each matching 7 bases. The CDR3 totals 14 residues. Per germline, CDR1 SGHTA and CDR2 FQGNSA. Trimming removed 5 bases from V and 7 bases from J, with 15 bases in between. In nucleotides, the CDR3 is TGTGCCAGCAGCCGGCAGGGGGGAGGGAATGAGCAGTTCTTC. This sequence encodes CASSRQGGGNEQFF.

This clonotype has a handful of counts. The gene calls are TRBV20-1 and TRBJ2-7; D might be TRBD2 (5 bases). Deletions cut 0 bases from V and 0 bases from J, with 12 bases between. CDR3 length equals 15 residues. CDR1 and CDR2 (germline): DFQATT, SNEGSKA (reference sequence). The CDR3 protein is CSARDPERNSYEQYF. CDR3 DNA: TGCAGTGCTAGAGATCCCGAGCGGAACTCCTACGAGCAGTACTTC.

This clonotype has more than one count but fewer than ten. V gene TRBV11-2 combines with J gene TRBJ2-1; 7 bases align to TRBD2. V trimming: 1 base; J trimming: 8 bases; junction bases outside the gene matches: 8. This CDR3 is 15 amino acids long. The germline V gene has CDR1 SGHAT and CDR2 FQNNGV. The CDR3 loop is CASSLALAKDYEQFF. Written as DNA, the CDR3 is TGTGCCAGCAGCTTAGCACTAGCGAAGGACTATGAGCAGTTCTTC.

This clonotype showed up just a few times. CDR3 sequence reads: CASSWTLAGGLDEQYF. CDR3 nucleotides: TGTGCCAGCAGCTGGACGTTAGCGGGAGGGCTGGACGAGCAGTACTTC. V usage is TRBV5-6 and J usage is TRBJ2-7; 11 bases align to TRBD2. Losses at the gene ends were 3 bases for V and 5 bases for J; bases not matched to a gene: 10. Germline CDR1 and CDR2: SGHDT and YYEEEE. This CDR3 spans 16 amino acids.

This clonotype has at least ten counts. This chain joins TRBV12-3 or TRBV12-4 and TRBJ2-5, with 11 bases aligning to TRBD2. Unmatched junction bases numbered 18, after V lost 4 bases and J lost 8 bases. CDR3 length: 18 residues. CDR3 protein: CASSSQLGLAGGGGTQYF. For the CDR3, the DNA is TGTGCCAGCAGTTCGCAGCTCGGACTAGCGGGCGGGGGAGGAACCCAGTACTTC.

In regard to this clonotype: One end of the junction varies from germline; a read error may be responsible. The CDR3 region is CVSSPSTGPTDTQYF. The CDR3 bases are TGTGTCAGCAGTCCGTCGACAGGACCCACAGATACGCAGTATTTT. The V gene is TRBV28, the J gene TRBJ2-3, with D perhaps matching TRBD1 (6 bases). This CDR3 comprises 15 residues. Germline V CDR1 and CDR2: MDHEN, SYDVKM.

This clonotype was counted only a few times. The chain employs TRBV5-1 and TRBJ2-2, with 7 bases that match TRBD1. Trimming at V came to 4 bases and at J to 4 bases, leaving 16 bases not matched to a gene. CDR3 length equals 18 residues. CDR1 is SGHRS, CDR2 YFSETQ, per germline. The CDR3 here is CASSPGQETYRGTGELFF. Written as DNA, the CDR3 is TGCGCCAGCAGCCCCGGACAGGAGACATACCGGGGCACCGGGGAGCTGTTTTTT.